This T cell receptor (beta chain) derives from a study of early T cells in non-severe SARS-CoV-2 infection. Whole-study context: Sequenced bulk RNA came from whole blood that was unsorted, and chains were unpaired.

The library protocol tagged individual cDNA molecules with unique molecular identifiers. TCRdb passed the 5' RACE reads through MiXCR, listing each CDR3 protein once. The profile covers 90,000 to 100,000 distinct CDR3 sequences, with approximately 13% appearing a single time and around 2% taken by the ten largest. This clonotype was seen a few times. Its cognate antigen is unknown. Germline V CDR1 and CDR2: SGHAT, FQNNGV. This CDR3 is built from 14 residues. Trimming took 6 bases from V and 10 from J; bases not matched to a gene: 12. Study-level findings and limits: Anti-spike CD8 specificities were favored by VDJdb matching, whose results missed private and CD4 specificities.

J is TRBJ2-1 and V is TRBV11-2; the match to TRBD1 covers 7 bases. Specimen: whole blood. The clonotype comes from an adult who was a healthcare worker with PCR-confirmed SARS-CoV-2 infection or an uninfected control (not recorded which). For the CDR3, the DNA is TGTGCCAGCAGGCTGACAGGGCTAGCCGGGGAGCAGTTCTTC. Its protein product is CASRLTGLAGEQFF. Full variable domain (rest looked up from reference TRBV11-2 and TRBJ2-1): EAGVAQSPRYKIIEKRQSVAFWCNPISGHATLYWYQQILGQGPKLLIQFQNNGVVDDSQLPKDRFSAERLKGVDSTLKIQPAKLEDSAVYLCASRLTGLAGEQFFGPGTRLTVL.